This is a list of T cell receptor beta chains from one sample in a study of T-cell memory formation after mild COVID-19. Via MiXCR, TCRdb re-called the 5' RACE reads, giving one row per CDR3 protein. The sample lists approximately 250,000 distinct CDR3 sequences, 15% to 20% occurring once. The sequencing sample was made of PBMCs or a T cell subset sorted from them (not recorded which). The receptors here all came from a man in his late teens or twenties who had mild COVID-19 (a few samples of this study predate the infection). Cell type and time point are not known. Each CDR3 is given with its conserved first and last residue. The D gene is left open where the match is weak. Clone size is not always given. Where it is, it says once, few, many or a class for expanded clones.

d_gene,abundance,v_gene,j_gene,len,CDR3aa,CDR3nt
.,many,TRBV15,TRBJ2-1,13,CATSRVQGNEQFF,TGTGCCACCAGCAGAGTCCAGGGGAATGAGCAGTTCTTC
.,.,TRBV3-1,TRBJ2-7,15,CASSQDMRPSSEQYF,TGTGCCAGCAGCCAAGACATGCGGCCTAGCTCCGAGCAGTACTTC
TRBD1,once,TRBV6-2/TRBV6-3,TRBJ1-5,17,CASSSTTQGQGNQPQHF,TGTGCCAGCAGTTCTACGACTCAGGGACAGGGCAATCAGCCCCAGCATTTT
.,few,TRBV20-1,TRBJ1-3,14,CSARQVYSGNTIYF,TGCAGTGCTAGACAGGTGTACAGTGGAAACACCATATATTTT
TRBD1,.,TRBV18,TRBJ1-1,13,CASSQQGDWEAFF,TGTGCCAGCTCACAGCAGGGGGACTGGGAAGCTTTCTTT
TRBD1,few,TRBV6-5,TRBJ2-7,15,CASSSTRQGGYEQYF,TGTGCCAGCAGTTCAACCCGACAGGGTGGCTACGAGCAGTACTTC
.,.,TRBV4-2,TRBJ2-6,15,CASSPTDTGANVLTF,TGTGCCAGCAGCCCCACAGACACCGGGGCCAACGTCCTGACTTTC
.,few,TRBV5-4,TRBJ2-3,14,CASSHGQSTDTQYF,TGTGCCAGCAGTCATGGCCAGAGCACAGATACGCAGTATTTT
.,.,TRBV6-2/TRBV6-3,TRBJ2-3,16,CASSFRAARTVDTQYF,TGTGCCAGCAGTTTCCGAGCGGCGAGGACCGTCGATACGCAGTATTTT
.,many,TRBV20-1,TRBJ2-3,14,CSAREWTITDTQYF,TGCAGTGCTAGAGAGTGGACGATCACAGATACGCAGTATTTT
.,.,TRBV11-2,TRBJ1-3,17,CASSLDLGGNSGNTIYF,TGTGCCAGCAGCTTAGATCTGGGGGGAAACTCTGGAAACACCATATATTTT
.,.,TRBV6-2/TRBV6-3,TRBJ1-2,15,CASSYARGYVRGYTF,TGTGCCAGCAGTTACGCCAGGGGCTATGTTCGGGGCTACACCTTC
.,few,TRBV5-1,TRBJ2-1,12,CASSFVGGEQFF,TGCGCCAGCAGCTTTGTAGGGGGTGAGCAGTTCTTC
TRBD1,few,TRBV6-5,TRBJ1-1,15,CASSKRATGGGEAFF,TGTGCCAGCAGTAAGAGGGCGACAGGGGGAGGAGAAGCTTTCTTT
.,.,TRBV5-6,TRBJ2-1,16,CASRSRRLGAYNEQFF,TGTGCCAGCAGATCCCGGCGACTCGGAGCTTACAATGAGCAGTTCTTC
TRBD2,.,TRBV29-1,TRBJ2-3,14,CSVVVAGGLDTQYF,TGCAGCGTTGTGGTAGCGGGGGGGCTGGATACGCAGTATTTT
TRBD2,few,TRBV6-2/TRBV6-3,TRBJ2-5,17,CASSYPARTSLQETQYF,TGTGCCAGCAGTTACCCCGCCCGGACTAGTCTTCAAGAGACCCAGTACTTC